These 11 T cell receptor beta chains came from one sample sequenced in a study of T cell responses to AZD1222 COVID-19 vaccine. The repertoire was sequenced with immunoSEQ multiplex PCR; TCRdb's copy has only in-frame clones and lacks some. This table holds about 87,000 clones, approximately 88% found once. This specimen consisted of peripheral blood, obtained on day 0 of AZD1222 vaccination. The receptors stem from an adult in good health.

The rearrangement links TRBV5-1 to TRBJ2-1, with TRBD1 identical over 11 bases. The CDR3 is made up of 17 amino acids. Per the germline V gene, CDR1 is SGHRS and CDR2 is YFSETQ. V was clipped by 3 bases and J by 3 bases; unmatched bases: 8. This CDR3 reads CASSSKRTGGIYNEQFF. The DNA of the CDR3 is TGCGCCAGCAGCTCTAAAAGGACAGGGGGCATCTACAATGAGCAGTTCTTC.

The J gene is TRBJ2-7, the V gene TRBV2; the match to TRBD2 covers 9 bases. CDR3 length equals 15 residues. The J segment lost 1 base and the V segment lost 9 bases, leaving 10 bases of the junction unmatched. Germline V gives CDR1 SNHLY, CDR2 FYNNEI. CDR3 sequence reads: CASKLRAGGSYEQYF. CDR3 nucleotide sequence: TGTGCCAGTAAATTACGCGCGGGAGGGTCCTACGAGCAGTACTTC.

The DNA for the CDR3 is TGTGCCAGCAGCCCTACAGGGGCGAACACTGAAGCTTTCTTT. Protein: CASSPTGANTEAFF. The chain links TRBV7-3 to TRBJ1-1; 7 bases line up with TRBD1. The CDR3 sequence is 14 residues long. The germline CDR1 and CDR2 sequences are SGHTA and FQGTGA. V was clipped by 5 bases and J by 1 base; unmatched bases: 4.

The chain is built from TRBV2 and TRBJ2-5; D possibly corresponds to TRBD2 (7 bases). The V gene's germline CDR1 is SNHLY and CDR2 FYNNEI. Trimming removed 3 bases at V and 2 bases at J, with 13 bases between. The CDR3 has 15 amino acids. In DNA form, the CDR3 reads TGTGCCAGCAGTGATAGGGGGGGCGTACAAGAGACCCAGTACTTC. Translating gives CASSDRGGVQETQYF.

In its sample, this clone was seen once. The V call is TRBV19, the J call TRBJ2-2, with D uncertain. Germline V gives CDR1 LNHDA, CDR2 SQIVND (reference sequence). V gave up 5 bases and J gave up 2 bases, with 9 bases separating them. This CDR3 spans 14 amino acids. DNA for the CDR3: TGTGCCAGTAGTTTCCGACTCAACACCGGGGAGCTGTTTTTT. This gives the protein CASSFRLNTGELFF.

V gene TRBV4-2 combines with J gene TRBJ1-1; D perhaps matches TRBD1 (6 bases). This CDR3 contains 16 residues. The V end was cut by 4 bases, the J end by 3 bases, with 18 bases between. Germline CDR1 is LGHNA and CDR2 is YNFKEQ. In DNA, the CDR3 is TGTGCCAGCAGCCGATCCAATCCAGGGGAGGACACTGAAGCTTTCTTT. Encoded protein: CASSRSNPGEDTEAFF.

The chain uses TRBV28 and TRBJ1-2; D is perhaps TRBD1 (6 bases). This CDR3 contains 14 residues. V lost 7 bases and J lost 7, with 19 bases in between. The germline CDR1 and CDR2 sequences are MDHEN and SYDVKM. The CDR3 protein is CASTQYGGDSGYTF. The DNA of the CDR3 is TGTGCCAGCACCCAATACGGGGGCGATTCTGGCTACACCTTC.

This clone showed up just a few times. The rearrangement links TRBV7-2 to TRBJ1-2, with TRBD1 as a possible D gene (6 bases). The length of the CDR3 is 15 residues. Germline lookup yields CDR1 SGHTA and CDR2 FQGNSA. Trimming took off 4 bases at V and 7 bases at J, with 19 bases between the two ends. CDR3 nucleotide sequence: TGTGCCAGCAGCTCCAGTAGCACAGGGTATGCTGGCTACACCTTC. This sequence encodes CASSSSSTGYAGYTF.

The chain has TRBV5-1 and TRBJ2-3; 8 nucleotides align to TRBD2. The length of the CDR3 is 17 residues. Germline-derived CDR1 and CDR2 are SGHRS and YFSETQ. The ends lost 0 bases at V and 4 bases at J; junction bases unmatched: 10. In nucleotides, the CDR3 is TGCGCCAGCAGCTTGGTAACGGGAGGGTACTTGGCAGATACGCAGTATTTT. This encodes CASSLVTGGYLADTQYF.

The chain has TRBV30 and TRBJ1-1; D ambiguous. V was shortened by 1 base and J by 0 bases, with 12 bases between the two germline ends. The CDR3 consists of 15 residues. Germline values: CDR1 GTSNPN, CDR2 SVGIG (reference sequence). The CDR3 is CAWSDIPFMNTEAFF. The DNA of the CDR3 is TGTGCCTGGAGTGACATACCGTTTATGAACACTGAAGCTTTCTTT. Variable domain in full (rest from reference TRBV30 and TRBJ1-1): SQTIHQWPATLVQPVGSPLSLECTVEGTSNPNLYWYRQAAGRGLQLLFYSVGIGQISSEVPQNLSASRPQDRQFILSSKKLLLSDSGFYLCAWSDIPFMNTEAFFGQGTRLTVV.

The rearrangement joins TRBV6-5 to TRBJ2-3; no reliable D call. Germline V lookup: CDR1 MNHEY, CDR2 SVGAGI. There are 15 residues in the CDR3. The ends were cut back, 4 bases at V and 4 bases at J, with 15 bases in the middle. CDR3 sequence: CASSLTADKSDTQYF. The CDR3 coding sequence is TGTGCCAGCAGTTTAACCGCCGACAAGTCAGATACGCAGTATTTT.